This TCR beta chain was found in a study of Graves' ophthalmopathy and Graves' hyperthyroidism. On the study more broadly: The blood sample was drawn at first diagnosis and before any treatment. Study-wide results and limits: Among expanded thyroid clonotypes above 0.001 frequency, most also occurred in blood.

Per the germline V gene, CDR1 is KGHDR and CDR2 is SFDVKD. CDR3 length: 14 residues. RNA transcripts served as template for amplifying TCR beta CDR3 sequences. RT-PCR in the first round used HTBI primers; a second-round multiplex PCR followed. From the multiplex PCR reads, TCRdb called clonotypes with MiXCR, one entry per CDR3 protein. The sample carries 740,000 or so distinct CDR3 sequences, approximately 40% recorded once. The study excluded patients with other autoimmune diseases, uncontrolled infections, pregnancy or lactation. Regarding this clonotype: Its antigen is undetermined. With a much larger clone just one base away, this may be a read error.

The sequence derives from an adult man with Graves' ophthalmopathy. Material for sequencing was peripheral blood. The V call is TRBV24-1, the J call TRBJ2-5; 8 positions agree with TRBD1. The CDR3 spells CVTSDYQGAETQYF. In DNA form, the CDR3 reads TGTGTCACCAGTGATTACCAGGGGGCAGAGACCCAGTACTTC.